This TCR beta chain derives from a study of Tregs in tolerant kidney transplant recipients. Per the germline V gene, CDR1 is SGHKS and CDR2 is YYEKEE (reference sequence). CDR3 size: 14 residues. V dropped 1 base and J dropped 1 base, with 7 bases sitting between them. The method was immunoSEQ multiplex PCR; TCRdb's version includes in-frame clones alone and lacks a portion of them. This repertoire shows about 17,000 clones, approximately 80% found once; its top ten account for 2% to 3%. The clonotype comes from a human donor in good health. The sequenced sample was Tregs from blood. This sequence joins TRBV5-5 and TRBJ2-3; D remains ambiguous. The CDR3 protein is CASSLYVGTDTQYF. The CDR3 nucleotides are TGTGCCAGCAGCTTGTACGTGGGCACAGATACGCAGTATTTT.